These T cell receptor beta chains were read from a single sample in a study of OX40 agonist ivuxolimab in advanced cancers. Generated by immunoSEQ multiplex PCR, the TCRdb table keeps only in-frame clones and is missing some. The table has around 39,000 clones, 78% seen once. Sample: CD4+ or CD8+ T cells sorted from blood, taken in a trial of the OX40 agonist ivuxolimab. Source of these receptors: an adult with an advanced solid tumor such as melanoma, head and neck, liver or kidney cancer. CDR3s include the opening cysteine and the closing phenylalanine or tryptophan. Each record gives: clone size, D gene, J gene, V gene, CDR3 DNA, CDR3 protein. D genes are given only for firm matches. Rows give clone size only sometimes, using once, few, many, or a class for an expanded clone.

abundance: NA
d_gene: NA
j_gene: TRBJ2-1
v_gene: TRBV7-3
CDR3nt: TGTGCCAGCAGCTTTATGGGGGGCTCCAATGAGCAGTTCTTC
CDR3aa: CASSFMGGSNEQFF

abundance: NA
d_gene: NA
j_gene: TRBJ2-7
v_gene: TRBV11-2
CDR3nt: TGTGCCAGCAGCCGTGGACACGGGGGAGCCTACGAGCAGTACTTC
CDR3aa: CASSRGHGGAYEQYF

abundance: once
d_gene: TRBD2
j_gene: TRBJ2-4
v_gene: TRBV30
CDR3nt: TGTGCCTGGAGTTCCCGACTAGCGGGGGACCTAGCCAAAAACATTCAGTACTTC
CDR3aa: CAWSSRLAGDLAKNIQYF

abundance: NA
d_gene: NA
j_gene: TRBJ1-5
v_gene: TRBV28
CDR3nt: TGTGCCAGCAGTTCTCCCGGACGGCTTAAGCAGCCCCAGCATTTT
CDR3aa: CASSSPGRLKQPQHF

abundance: NA
d_gene: TRBD2
j_gene: TRBJ2-1
v_gene: TRBV10-3
CDR3nt: TGTGCCATCAGTGAGGGACTAGCGGGAGGGAGTAACAATGAGCAGTTCTTC
CDR3aa: CAISEGLAGGSNNEQFF

abundance: once
d_gene: NA
j_gene: TRBJ2-5
v_gene: TRBV29-1
CDR3nt: TGCAGCGTTGTAGAAGGCCCCTCCGAAGAGACCCAGTACTTC
CDR3aa: CSVVEGPSEETQYF

abundance: NA
d_gene: TRBD1
j_gene: TRBJ2-2
v_gene: TRBV5-8
CDR3nt: TGTGCCAGCAGCCCAGGGGGAACCGGGGAGCTGTTTTTT
CDR3aa: CASSPGGTGELFF

abundance: NA
d_gene: NA
j_gene: TRBJ2-3
v_gene: TRBV6-4
CDR3nt: TGTGCCAGCAGTGTTGGCAGAGGCGCAGATACGCAGTATTTT
CDR3aa: CASSVGRGADTQYF

abundance: few
d_gene: TRBD1
j_gene: TRBJ1-5
v_gene: TRBV5-8
CDR3nt: TGTGCCAGCAGCTTTAGCGGGGGAGACAGGGGGCGAAATCAGCCCCAGCATTTT
CDR3aa: CASSFSGGDRGRNQPQHF

abundance: NA
d_gene: NA
j_gene: TRBJ2-7
v_gene: TRBV10-3
CDR3nt: TGTGCCATCAGTGCTCCGGACAGATCCTACGAGCAGTACTTC
CDR3aa: CAISAPDRSYEQYF

abundance: NA
d_gene: NA
j_gene: TRBJ2-7
v_gene: TRBV19
CDR3nt: TGTGCCAGTAGTATAACGGAGGGGACTTACGAGCAGTACTTC
CDR3aa: CASSITEGTYEQYF

abundance: few
d_gene: TRBD1
j_gene: TRBJ1-1
v_gene: TRBV28
CDR3nt: TGTGCCAGCAGTCGGGACAGGGTGACTGAAGCTTTCTTT
CDR3aa: CASSRDRVTEAFF

abundance: NA
d_gene: NA
j_gene: TRBJ1-4
v_gene: TRBV18
CDR3nt: TGTGCCAGCTCACCTGTGCATCCTGACGCCGAAAAACTGTTTTTT
CDR3aa: CASSPVHPDAEKLFF

abundance: few
d_gene: NA
j_gene: TRBJ2-2
v_gene: TRBV30
CDR3nt: TGTGCCTGGACTAACTACGAGGTTGGCGGGGAGCTGTTTTTT
CDR3aa: CAWTNYEVGGELFF

abundance: NA
d_gene: TRBD2
j_gene: TRBJ2-4
v_gene: TRBV30
CDR3nt: TGTGCCTGGAGTGGAATAGCGGGGGGGAACAAAAACATTCAGTACTTC
CDR3aa: CAWSGIAGGNKNIQYF

abundance: few
d_gene: NA
j_gene: TRBJ2-1
v_gene: TRBV4-1
CDR3nt: TGCGCCAGCAGCCAAGATTTAGGCTTGAGAAAGCAGTTCTTC
CDR3aa: CASSQDLGLRKQFF

abundance: NA
d_gene: TRBD1
j_gene: TRBJ1-2
v_gene: TRBV2
CDR3nt: TGTGCCAGCAGCAGGACAGGGAATGGCTACACCTTC
CDR3aa: CASSRTGNGYTF

abundance: NA
d_gene: TRBD1
j_gene: TRBJ1-3
v_gene: TRBV5-1
CDR3nt: TGCGCCAGCAGCTTGGCCGTAGGGACAGGGCTCACCACGAGCTCTGGAAACACCATATATTTT
CDR3aa: CASSLAVGTGLTTSSGNTIYF

abundance: NA
d_gene: TRBD1
j_gene: TRBJ2-7
v_gene: TRBV5-1
CDR3nt: TGCGCCAGCAGCTTGACAGGGGGCTACGAGCAGTACTTC
CDR3aa: CASSLTGGYEQYF

abundance: NA
d_gene: TRBD1
j_gene: TRBJ2-1
v_gene: TRBV19
CDR3nt: TGTGCCAGTAGTCCTCGACAGGGGTTTACCTCCTACAATGAGCAGTTCTTC
CDR3aa: CASSPRQGFTSYNEQFF

abundance: medium-sized
d_gene: TRBD1
j_gene: TRBJ2-7
v_gene: TRBV2
CDR3nt: TGTGCCAGCAAGGGACAGGGTTGGTACGAGCAGTACTTC
CDR3aa: CASKGQGWYEQYF

abundance: NA
d_gene: NA
j_gene: TRBJ1-1
v_gene: TRBV18
CDR3nt: TGTGCCAGCTCACCGGCAGTTAACACTGAAGCTTTCTTT
CDR3aa: CASSPAVNTEAFF

abundance: few
d_gene: NA
j_gene: TRBJ1-6
v_gene: TRBV6-5
CDR3nt: TGTGCCAGCAGTTACTCGGGGGCCCGAAAGGCACCCCTCCACTTT
CDR3aa: CASSYSGARKAPLHF

abundance: NA
d_gene: NA
j_gene: TRBJ2-1
v_gene: TRBV7-2
CDR3nt: TGTGCCAGCAGCGCCGTAGTGAGCTCCTACAATGAGCAGTTCTTC
CDR3aa: CASSAVVSSYNEQFF

abundance: few
d_gene: NA
j_gene: TRBJ2-4
v_gene: TRBV19
CDR3nt: TGTGCCAGTAGTAGCCATACATCGGGTGCCAAAAACATTCAGTACTTC
CDR3aa: CASSSHTSGAKNIQYF

abundance: NA
d_gene: TRBD2
j_gene: TRBJ2-3
v_gene: TRBV18
CDR3nt: TGTGCCAGCTCACCAAAGAGACTAGCGACAGATACGCAGTATTTT
CDR3aa: CASSPKRLATDTQYF

abundance: few
d_gene: TRBD1
j_gene: TRBJ1-3
v_gene: TRBV6-5
CDR3nt: TGTGCCAGCAGACCCCCGGGACAGGCTGGAAACACCATATATTTT
CDR3aa: CASRPPGQAGNTIYF

abundance: NA
d_gene: NA
j_gene: TRBJ2-7
v_gene: TRBV5-1
CDR3nt: TGCGCCAGCAGCCCGGGGGACCAATACGAGCAGTACTTC
CDR3aa: CASSPGDQYEQYF